This T cell receptor beta chain was recorded in a study of T cell repertoires in cytomegalovirus infection. Study-level background: Both a matching HLA type and CMV infection were indicated by public TCR beta signatures. Findings and limits, study-wide: Public TCR beta family frequency separated CMV-and-HLA carriers, including in an independent cohort. What dominated the ex vivo response were HLA-C-restricted CMV-specific TCR beta clonotypes.

Trimming removed 1 base from V and 8 bases from J, with 23 bases in between. Germline V gene data show CDR1 as MNHEY and CDR2 as SMNVEV (reference sequence). This CDR3 spans 17 amino acids. Only a few counts were recorded for this clonotype. Its antigen is not known. Using its own MiXCR run on the reads, TCRdb lists one record per CDR3 protein. The sample has 200,000 to 250,000 distinct CDR3 sequences, 30% to 45% seen once. This specimen was CD8+ T cells from cultured PBMCs, taken from culture after CMV antigen stimulation. The clonotype originates from a human donor in good health (CMV status not recorded). Some clones in this sample may be carry-over from other donors' samples. The chain couples TRBV27 to TRBJ1-2, with D uncertain. CDR3 region: CASSLFREDTVSKGYTF. The CDR3 DNA is TGTGCCAGCAGTTTATTCCGGGAGGATACTGTATCGAAAGGCTACACCTTC.